This TCR beta chain was documented in a study of low-dose radiotherapy and immunotherapy resistance in tumors (dated by TCRdb to the early 2020s). Broadly, across the study: In Cohort 1, 0.5 Gy per fraction was delivered every 2 weeks, and a total PTV dose of 6.5 Gy was prescribed. Cyclophosphamide 200 mg/m2 was given intravenously every two weeks, one day before each radiation and immunotherapy administration. Patients were given nivolumab as a 240 mg flat dose every two weeks and ipilimumab at 1 mg/kg every six weeks, with both drugs delivered intravenously. Randomization of trial participants into treatment groups was not performed. Eight patients were included in the translational analysis, namely three from the first dose cohort plus the first five from the second dose cohort. In Cohort 2, 1 Gy per fraction was delivered every two weeks, for a total of 13 Gy over 26 weeks. Aspirin 300 mg was taken orally once daily by patients for four cycles, starting on cycle 1 day 1.

First-strand cDNA was synthesized with Superscript III and a set of TRAV- and TRBV-specific primers, covering both TCRalpha and TCRbeta chains. TCRs were amplified with Phusion for 20 PCR cycles, with a constant-region primer paired with the adapter attached to the V primers. Isolated mRNA was amplified with the MessageAmp II aRNA Amplification Kit, using a roughly 17-hour in vitro transcription at 37°C. mRNA for TCR sequencing was isolated with the Dynabeads mRNA DIRECT Purification Kit. Indexed Illumina adapters were added in a second roughly 25-cycle Phusion PCR, and the resulting products were purified with AMPure XP beads. Per the original workflow: Using custom Perl scripts, TCR sequences encoding the same protein were pooled, out-of-frame sequences were removed, and the abundance of each clonotype was computed. Any TCR sequence backed by just one read was left out of the analysis. The metrics used to describe the repertoires included Shannon entropy, Gini index, clonality, richness, and the frequency of TCRs shared between repertoires. The public reads were quality trimmed at Q25 with fastp and then assembled into clones with MiXCR by TCRdb, keeping productive beta chains. CDR3 protein duplicates are merged, each entry listing the most common genes and DNA. In this record, the V and J calls reflect TCRdb's handling and not the investigators' own analysis. The sample records roughly 16,000 distinct CDR3 sequences, around 70% of which are singletons. Approximately 5% of the sample belongs to the ten largest clones.

In the case of this clonotype: Its binding antigen is unknown. The sample holds no much larger clone one base away, and base qualities are not on file.

Donors were enrolled in RACIN, a single-arm phase I dose-escalation trial combining nivolumab, ipilimumab, aspirin, low-dose cyclophosphamide and low-dose radiotherapy. Eligible patients had advanced, TIL-negative solid tumors. Including cysteine and phenylalanine, the CDR3 has 16 amino acids. Only the CDR3 part of the read is kept: 48 bases, read in frame from the first base. Reading the germline V gene gives CDR1 SQVTM and CDR2 ANQGSEA. Here V drops 4 bases and J drops 4 bases, and the junction holds 13 bases not matched to any gene. This clonotype was obtained from a human donor with advanced metastatic prostate, ovarian, gallbladder or colorectal cancer (not recorded which). This table probably holds off-target reads from a library built for another chain. The rearrangement combines TRBV29-1 with TRBJ2-5, with 9 middle bases fitting TRBD1. The DNA reads as follows: TGCAGCGTTGTTCACATGGGACAGGGCACAGGAGAGACCCAGTACTTC. Its protein is CSVVHMGQGTGETQYF.